A selection of T cell receptor beta chains follows, all from one sample in a study of T cell responses to AZD1222 COVID-19 vaccine. The table came from immunoSEQ multiplex PCR; TCRdb's copy has only in-frame clones and leaves some out. Among 130,000 to 150,000 clones, 80% to 90% were seen once, and the ten largest hold about 5.9%. Sequenced material: peripheral blood, taken on day 0 of AZD1222 vaccination. The origin of the receptors is an adult in good health. CDR3s include the opening cysteine and the closing phenylalanine or tryptophan. The order of the fields is clone size, D gene, J gene, V gene, CDR3 protein, CDR3 DNA. A D gene is named only where the DNA matches it firmly. Clone size, where shown, is once, few, many, or a class for clones that have expanded.

>few|.|TRBJ1-1|TRBV7-9
CASSLVSGHTEAFF
TGTGCCAGCAGCTTAGTATCCGGGCACACTGAAGCTTTCTTT
>.|TRBD1|TRBJ1-6|TRBV25-1
CASSEWDRLNSPLHF
TGTGCCAGCAGTGAATGGGACAGATTAAATTCACCCCTCCACTTT
>.|.|TRBJ1-3|TRBV30
CAWSVDFWTGNTIYF
TGTGCCTGGAGTGTAGACTTCTGGACTGGAAACACCATATATTTT
>.|.|TRBJ2-7|TRBV29-1
CSVELGAYEQYF
TGCAGCGTTGAACTCGGAGCCTACGAGCAGTACTTC
>.|.|TRBJ2-1|TRBV27
CASSLGVSSYNEQFF
TGTGCCAGCAGCCTAGGGGTTAGCTCCTACAATGAGCAGTTCTTC
>.|TRBD2|TRBJ2-7|TRBV11-3
CASSLQRGLASYEQYF
TGTGCCAGCAGCTTACAGCGGGGACTAGCGTCCTACGAGCAGTACTTC
>.|TRBD1|TRBJ1-3|TRBV5-1
CASSLGGTGTGNTIYF
TGCGCCAGCAGCTTGGGGGGGACAGGGACCGGAAACACCATATATTTT
>.|.|TRBJ1-5|TRBV30
CAWGLIGGQPQHF
TGTGCCTGGGGATTAATAGGTGGTCAGCCCCAGCATTTT
>few|.|TRBJ1-1|TRBV19
CASSITLNTEAFF
TGTGCCAGTAGTATAACCCTGAACACTGAAGCTTTCTTT
>.|TRBD1|TRBJ2-2|TRBV27
CASSPLTGGTGELFF
TGTGCCAGCAGTCCTCTGACAGGGGGGACCGGGGAGCTGTTTTTT
>.|.|TRBJ1-1|TRBV2
CASHRGHPHTEAFF
TGTGCCAGCCACCGCGGGCACCCTCACACTGAAGCTTTCTTT
>.|.|TRBJ1-6|TRBV7-9
CASSFDPGRKNSPLHF
TGTGCCAGCAGCTTCGATCCGGGACGGAAAAATTCACCCCTCCACTTT